Shown below are 10 T cell receptor beta chains from a single sample sequenced in a study of T-cell reconstitution after alpha-beta-depleted transplantation in children. The study, taken as a whole, reports: T-cell counts and diversity were attributed mostly to newly produced T cells one year after transplant.

Preparation of the TCRbeta library was carried out with unique molecular identifiers. TCRdb called the PCR reads again in MiXCR, with one record for every CDR3 protein. The sample yields about 300,000 distinct CDR3 sequences, about 7.3% seen once. No antigen is known for these receptors. This specimen consisted of peripheral blood, obtained 360 days after TCRalphabeta/CD19-depleted stem cell transplant. The receptors originated from a female patient aged 2-9 years who had a stem cell transplant for Fanconi anemia, so the T cells may come from the graft donor.

This clonotype was counted many times. The gene calls are TRBV20-1 and TRBJ2-3; a weak D match, TRBD1 (5 bases). The length of the CDR3 is 15 residues. V was trimmed by 6 bases and J by 0 bases, leaving 16 bases between them. The V gene's germline CDR1 is DFQATT and CDR2 SNEGSKA (reference sequence). CDR3 sequence: CSAEDRQTSTDTQYF. For the CDR3, the DNA is TGCAGTGCCGAAGACAGACAGACTAGCACAGATACGCAGTATTTT.

Many counts were recorded for this clonotype. The CDR3 coding sequence is TGTGCCAGCAGTCCTATAGCGGGACGTAATGAGCAGTTCTTC. Translated, it gives CASSPIAGRNEQFF. The V call is TRBV11-2, the J call TRBJ2-1, with 8 bases fitting TRBD2. CDR3 length equals 14 residues. Germline assignment: CDR1 SGHAT and CDR2 FQNNGV. V shed 6 bases, J shed 7 bases, and the junction held 8 bases outside the gene matches.

In this sample, this clonotype turned up many times. CDR3 residues: CASSLANLAGAHEQFF. CDR3 in DNA: TGTGCCAGCAGCTTAGCGAATCTAGCGGGGGCACATGAGCAGTTCTTC. The chain recombines TRBV7-2 with TRBJ2-1; 10 nucleotides match TRBD2. V lost 0 bases and J lost 8; bases outside the gene matches: 7. The CDR3 consists of 16 residues. The V gene's germline CDR1 is SGHTA and CDR2 FQGNSA.

J is TRBJ1-4 and V is TRBV28, with D unclear. Germline V gene data show CDR1 as MDHEN and CDR2 as SYDVKM. Trimming took off 5 bases at V and 0 bases at J, with 10 bases between the two ends. The CDR3 length is 15 residues. The CDR3 bases are TGTGCCAGCAGTCCTCCGACTGCAACTAATGAAAAACTGTTTTTT. Translating it yields CASSPPTATNEKLFF.

The table lists this clonotype with many counts. V gene TRBV7-8 combines with J gene TRBJ2-5; D might be TRBD1 (5 bases). The V gene lost 7 bases and the J gene lost 3 bases, with 12 bases spanning the gap. In germline, CDR1 is SGHVS, CDR2 FQNEAQ. CDR3 length: 13 amino acids. This chain's CDR3 is CASIPQGKETQYF. The DNA of the CDR3 is TGTGCCAGCATCCCTCAGGGTAAAGAGACCCAGTACTTC. The full variable domain, in which reference TRBV7-8 and TRBJ2-5 provide the parts outside the CDR3, is GAGVSQSPRYKVAKRGQDVALRCDPISGHVSLFWYQQALGQGPEFLTYFQNEAQLDKSGLPSDRFFAERPEGSVSTLKIQRTQQEDSAVYLCASIPQGKETQYFGPGTRLLVL.

This clonotype is judged medium-sized (0.01 to 0.1%). This sequence joins TRBV27 and TRBJ2-7; tentative D call: TRBD1 (6 bases). The CDR3 is made up of 15 amino acids. Germline CDR1 MNHEY, CDR2 SMNVEV (reference sequence). Trimming pared 4 bases from V and 0 bases from J, leaving 13 bases between. The CDR3 sequence is CASSSRGQSSYEQYF. The CDR3 nucleotides read TGTGCCAGCAGTTCGCGAGGACAGAGCTCCTACGAGCAGTACTTC.

The rearrangement links TRBV30 to TRBJ2-2; possibly TRBD2 for D (6 bases). The CDR3 totals 13 residues. Germline CDR1 and CDR2: GTSNPN and SVGIG (reference sequence). Trimming took off 2 bases at V and 6 bases at J, with 10 bases between the two ends. CDR3: CAWSFREPGELFF. The DNA for the CDR3 is TGTGCCTGGAGTTTTCGGGAGCCCGGGGAGCTGTTTTTT.

Ten or more counts support this clonotype. This chain joins TRBV15 and TRBJ2-3, with D perhaps being TRBD1 or TRBD2 (6 bases each). Germline V gene lookup returns CDR1 LNHNV and CDR2 YYDKDF (reference sequence). Trimming cost V 5 bases and J 2 bases, with 17 bases left between them. The CDR3 consists of 16 residues. CDR3 nucleotides: TGTGCCACCAGCGAGAGGGGGGCTGACATCACAGATACGCAGTATTTT. This gives the protein CATSERGADITDTQYF.

This clonotype was seen only a few times. The chain combines TRBV18 with TRBJ2-1; 10 nucleotides line up with TRBD2. Germline V lookup: CDR1 KGHSH, CDR2 LQKENI. The CDR3 consists of 16 residues. J lost 4 bases, V lost 1 base, and 4 bases had no gene match. The CDR3 loop is CASSPRTSGEYNEQFF. In DNA form, the CDR3 reads TGTGCCAGCTCACCACGGACTAGCGGAGAGTACAATGAGCAGTTCTTC.

This clonotype came up a few times. The rearrangement joins TRBV20-1 to TRBJ1-2; D remains unclear. Trimming stripped 0 bases from V and 5 bases from J, with 10 bases between. The CDR3 consists of 13 residues. Germline assignment: CDR1 DFQATT and CDR2 SNEGSKA (reference sequence). CDR3 amino acids: CSARDGRGYGYTF. In DNA, the CDR3 is TGCAGTGCTAGAGATGGGCGGGGATATGGCTACACCTTC.